Shown below are 14 T cell receptor beta chains from a single sample sequenced in a study of CD8 T cells in ankylosing spondylitis. No antigen is known for these receptors. Broader study findings: Made up of several highly homologous variants, a TCR beta motif appeared characteristic of ankylosing spondylitis blood.

TCRdb ran MiXCR on the 5' RACE reads and lists one entry per CDR3 protein. The sample contains under 550,000 distinct CDR3 sequences, roughly 26% of which appear only once. Sample: blood, either unsorted or a sorted T cell fraction (not recorded which). These receptors all stem from a male donor with ankylosing spondylitis.

This clonotype has just a few counts. The chain is built from TRBV11-2 and TRBJ2-3, with TRBD2 identical over 8 bases. CDR3 length: 15 residues. Germline lookup yields CDR1 SGHAT and CDR2 FQNNGV. V lost 5 bases, J lost 4 bases, and 8 bases stayed unmatched. The CDR3, as DNA: TGTGCCAGCAGCGCAAATCCGGGACTAGCAGATACGCAGTATTTT. It encodes CASSANPGLADTQYF.

This clonotype occurred a few times. This chain connects TRBV20-1 to TRBJ2-5; 14 nucleotides match TRBD2. The CDR3 consists of 14 residues. V lost 5 bases, J lost 4 bases, and 3 bases stayed unmatched. Germline assignment: CDR1 DFQATT and CDR2 SNEGSKA (reference sequence). The CDR3 loop is CSALTSGRAETQYF. As DNA, the CDR3 is TGCAGTGCTTTGACTAGCGGGAGGGCAGAGACCCAGTACTTC.

The rearrangement uses TRBV25-1 and TRBJ2-1; weak D call: TRBD1 (5 bases). Germline loops: CDR1 MGHDK, CDR2 SYGVNS. Between the trimmed V and J ends, which lost 7 bases and 5 bases, there was a span of 15 bases. There are 14 residues in the CDR3. CDR3 amino acids: CASTGPSGNNEQFF. Here the CDR3 DNA reads TGTGCCAGCACCGGGCCCTCAGGGAACAATGAGCAGTTCTTC.

This clonotype was seen more than once but under ten times. The rearrangement links TRBV25-1 to TRBJ2-3; 7 bases match TRBD1. Germline V CDR1 and CDR2: MGHDK, SYGVNS. The CDR3 length is 12 residues. V trimming: 4 bases; J trimming: 7 bases; junction bases outside the gene matches: 2. The CDR3 protein is CASSGTGYTQYF. The CDR3, as DNA: TGTGCCAGCAGTGGGACAGGATATACGCAGTATTTT.

This clonotype showed up just a few times. The chain recombines TRBV20-1 with TRBJ1-5, with 7 bases identical to TRBD1. V lost 5 bases and J lost 0; bases outside the gene matches: 7. CDR1 is DFQATT and CDR2 is SNEGSKA in the germline V gene (reference sequence). The CDR3 consists of 15 residues. The CDR3 DNA reads as TGCAGTGCTTTACAGGGGTTCTATAGCAATCAGCCCCAGCATTTT. Translation gives CSALQGFYSNQPQHF.

The V gene is TRBV2, the J gene TRBJ1-5; D not certain. The germline gives CDR1 SNHLY, CDR2 FYNNEI. The CDR3 length is 12 residues. The V end was cut by 6 bases, the J end by 10 bases, with 13 bases between. The CDR3 protein is CASSLYSSPQHF. The CDR3 DNA reads as TGTGCCAGCAGCCTATACAGCAGCCCCCAGCATTTT.

This clonotype was picked up many times. This chain connects TRBV12-3 or TRBV12-4 to TRBJ2-2; 7 nucleotides align to TRBD2. This CDR3 is built from 15 residues. V was clipped by 3 bases and J by 4 bases; unmatched bases: 5. The CDR3 loop is CASSFTSAITGELFF. The CDR3 DNA is TGTGCCAGCAGTTTCACTAGCGCGATCACCGGGGAGCTGTTTTTT.

V usage is TRBV7-2 and J usage is TRBJ1-4; D is unclear. Trimming cost V 0 bases and J 2 bases, with 10 bases left between them. Germline V gene lookup returns CDR1 SGHTA and CDR2 FQGNSA. The length of the CDR3 is 16 residues. CDR3 residues: CASSLARGRTNEKLFF. CDR3 nucleotides: TGTGCCAGCAGCTTAGCGCGAGGGCGGACTAATGAAAAACTGTTTTTT. The variable domain in full, completed from reference TRBV7-2 and TRBJ1-4, reads GAGVSQSPSNKVTEKGKDVELRCDPISGHTALYWYRQSLGQGLEFLIYFQGNSAPDKSGLPSDRFSAERTGGSVSTLTIQRTQQEDSAVYLCASSLARGRTNEKLFFGSGTQLSVL.

This clonotype was recorded a few times. The chain uses TRBV12-3 or TRBV12-4 and TRBJ1-1; TRBD1 might be the D (5 bases). This CDR3 comprises 14 residues. V lost 6 bases and J 0 bases, leaving 11 bases between the germline ends. The CDR3 sequence: CASRNRHLNTEAFF. The CDR3 nucleotides are TGTGCCAGCAGAAACAGGCACTTGAACACTGAAGCTTTCTTT.

This clonotype came up a few times. The chain recombines TRBV7-9 with TRBJ2-1, with 9 positions matching TRBD2. Germline-derived CDR1 and CDR2 are SEHNR and FQNEAQ (reference sequence). Losses at the gene ends were 3 bases for V and 4 bases for J; bases not matched to a gene: 7. The CDR3 covers 16 residues. CDR3 region: CASSFVGLAGYNEQFF. CDR3 nucleotides: TGTGCCAGCAGCTTTGTGGGGCTAGCGGGGTACAATGAGCAGTTCTTC.

This clonotype was detected only a few times. V gene TRBV7-9 combines with J gene TRBJ2-1; TRBD2 agrees at 8 bases. V gave up 1 base and J gave up 6 bases; unmatched junction bases: 8. This CDR3 is built from 16 residues. Germline CDR1 is SEHNR and CDR2 is FQNEAQ (reference sequence). CDR3 loop: CASSLGISGSGNEQFF. In DNA form, the CDR3 reads TGTGCCAGCAGCTTAGGTATCAGCGGGAGTGGCAATGAGCAGTTCTTC.

This clonotype was found a few times. The genes are TRBV2 and TRBJ2-5; 10 bases are shared with TRBD1. CDR1 and CDR2 (germline): SNHLY, FYNNEI. This CDR3 has 16 amino acids. V shed 5 bases, J shed 1 base, and the junction held 7 bases outside the gene matches. CDR3 region: CASSLGQGTIQETQYF. The CDR3 DNA is TGTGCCAGCAGTTTGGGACAGGGGACTATCCAAGAGACCCAGTACTTC.

This sequence joins TRBV15 and TRBJ2-2, with 8 bases lining up with TRBD1. The CDR3 loop spans 16 amino acids. J gave up 4 bases and V 0 bases, and 4 bases lay outside the gene matches. The germline gives CDR1 LNHNV, CDR2 YYDKDF (reference sequence). The CDR3 protein is CATSRDLGQGTGELFF. The CDR3 DNA reads TGTGCCACCAGCAGAGATCTAGGACAGGGCACCGGGGAGCTGTTTTTT.

The V gene is TRBV7-2, the J gene TRBJ2-4; 10 bases agree with TRBD2. Germline loops: CDR1 SGHTA, CDR2 FQGNSA. CDR3 length equals 14 residues. The V segment lost 5 bases and the J segment 5 bases; nucleotides outside the gene matches: 3. CDR3: CASSPGLAENIQYF. The CDR3 region has the DNA TGTGCCAGCAGCCCTGGACTAGCGGAAAACATTCAGTACTTC.